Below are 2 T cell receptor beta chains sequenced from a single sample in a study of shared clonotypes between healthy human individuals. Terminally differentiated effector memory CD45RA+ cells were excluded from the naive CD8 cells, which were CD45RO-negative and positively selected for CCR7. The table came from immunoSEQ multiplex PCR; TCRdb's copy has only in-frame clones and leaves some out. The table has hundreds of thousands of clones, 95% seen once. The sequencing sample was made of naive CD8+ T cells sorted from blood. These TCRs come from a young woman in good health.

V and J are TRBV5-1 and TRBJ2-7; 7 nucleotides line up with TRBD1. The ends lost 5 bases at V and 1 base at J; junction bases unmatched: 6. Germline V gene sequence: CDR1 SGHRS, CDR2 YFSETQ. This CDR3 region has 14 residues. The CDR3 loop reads CASRSRDSSYEQYF. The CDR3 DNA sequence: TGCGCCAGCAGAAGCCGGGACAGTTCCTACGAGCAGTACTTC.

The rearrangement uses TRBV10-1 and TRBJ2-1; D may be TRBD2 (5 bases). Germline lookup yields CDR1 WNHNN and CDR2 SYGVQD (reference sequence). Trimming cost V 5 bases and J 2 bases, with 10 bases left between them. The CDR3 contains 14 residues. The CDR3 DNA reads TGCGCCAGCAGTCAAAGCGGTGCCTACAATGAGCAGTTCTTC. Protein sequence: CASSQSGAYNEQFF.